One sample yielded the 8 T cell receptor beta chains listed below, sequenced in a study of low-dose radiotherapy and immunotherapy resistance in tumors. The sample's time point: after trial treatment. Treatment in this sample: LDRT plus nivolumab, ipilimumab, low-dose cyclophosphamide and aspirin (RACIN trial). Both a constant-region primer and a V-primer adapter served to amplify TCRs across 15 to 20 PCR cycles. TCRdb fed the reads into MiXCR, producing one record per CDR3 protein. The sample records roughly 48,000 distinct CDR3 sequences, roughly a third being singletons. This sample comprised PBMCs, obtained after low-dose radiotherapy plus immunotherapy. All receptors come from a male donor with rectosigmoid adenocarcinoma.

This clonotype was seen ten or more times. The chain is built from TRBV12-3 or TRBV12-4 and TRBJ2-5; 8 nucleotides match TRBD2. V was pared by 6 bases and J by 6 bases, with 9 bases of the junction left unmatched. CDR3 length: 14 amino acids. The CDR3 nucleotides are TGTGCCAGCAGCCCCCCGGGGGGGAGGAAGACCCAGTACTTC. The encoded protein is CASSPPGGRKTQYF.

This clonotype occurred once. The V and J genes are TRBV4-1 and TRBJ1-4; maybe TRBD1 (5 bases). The V end lost 1 base, the J end lost 5 bases, and 14 bases lay between the germline ends. This CDR3 is built from 16 residues. Per the germline V gene, CDR1 is MGHRA and CDR2 is YSYEKL. CDR3 sequence (DNA): TGCGCCAGCAGCCAAGGGGACCTCGTCGGAAATGAAAAACTGTTTTTT. Protein: CASSQGDLVGNEKLFF.

On this clonotype: With a far larger clone one base away, a read error is the likely cause. The chain carries TRBV5-3 and TRBJ2-1; 9 bases align to TRBD2. TRBV5-3 is marked as an open reading frame, function uncertain. CDR3 size: 16 residues. V shed 9 bases, J shed 6 bases, and the junction held 16 bases outside the gene matches. The CDR3 sequence is CANSLGDSGGTNEQFF. The CDR3 DNA sequence: TGTGCCAACAGCTTAGGCGATAGCGGGGGCACCAATGAGCAGTTCTTC.

V usage is TRBV7-8 and J usage is TRBJ2-1; D may match TRBD1 or TRBD2 (6 bases each). This CDR3 has 16 residues. Trimming removed 1 base from V and 2 bases from J, with 12 bases in between. Germline V gene data show CDR1 as SGHVS and CDR2 as FQNEAQ. The CDR3 nucleotides read TGTGCCAGCAGCTTAGAGGGGGGCGGCCCCTACAATGAGCAGTTCTTC. Amino acid sequence: CASSLEGGGPYNEQFF.

The chain joins TRBV2 to TRBJ2-3, with a tentative D call TRBD2 (6 bases). V gave up 6 bases and J gave up 1 base, with 11 bases separating them. CDR3 size: 14 residues. CDR1 SNHLY and CDR2 FYNNEI come from the germline V gene. This CDR3 reads CASRGTGGTDTQYF. CDR3 DNA: TGTGCCAGCAGAGGGACTGGTGGCACAGATACGCAGTATTTT.

This rearrangement joins TRBV28 to TRBJ2-7; maybe TRBD2 (5 bases). The length of the CDR3 is 12 residues. CDR1 and CDR2 (germline): MDHEN, SYDVKM. V lost 2 bases and J 5 bases, leaving 7 bases between the germline ends. As DNA, the CDR3 is TGTGCCAGCAGTTTAGTCGGGAACGAGCAGTACTTC. Translating it yields CASSLVGNEQYF.

By share, this clonotype counts as medium-sized. The chain carries TRBV6-2 or TRBV6-3 and TRBJ2-3; the match to TRBD1 covers 8 bases. This CDR3 is 15 amino acids long. J lost 2 bases, V lost 5 bases, and 6 bases had no gene match. Germline V gene lookup returns CDR1 MNHEY and CDR2 SVGEGT. The CDR3 DNA reads as TGTGCCAGCAGTGTCCGGGACAGGATCACAGATACGCAGTATTTT. This codes for CASSVRDRITDTQYF.

Comments on this clonotype: A far larger clone differs by one base, so this is likely a read error. The rearrangement uses TRBV6-2 or TRBV6-3 and TRBJ2-1, with TRBD1 identical over 9 bases. J lost 10 bases, V lost 5 bases, and 18 bases had no gene match. The CDR3 is 17 amino acids. CDR1 MNHEY and CDR2 SVGEGT come from the germline V gene. CDR3 amino acids: CASSNNGGGTGNYEQFF. CDR3 in DNA: TGTGCCAGCAGTAATAACGGTGGAGGGACAGGGAACTACGAGCAGTTCTTC.